Reported below is one TCR beta chain. Its antigen remains unknown. Deletions cut 0 bases from V and 4 bases from J, with 7 bases between. There are 15 residues in the CDR3. Germline CDR1 reads SGHTA; CDR2 reads FQGNSA. This sample stems from a study of cytomegalovirus exposure and HLA in healthy donors. Study results and limitations: Rare TCR sequences predominated, though certain public TCRs were found in many donors. Highly shared sequence variants in one cluster were likely a sequencing artifact.

The study ran its PCR with 60 Vbeta and 13 Jbeta primers. Sequencing was performed with immunoSEQ multiplex PCR; in TCRdb, only in-frame clones are kept and a portion is missing. This sample has 150,000 to 200,000 clones, with about two thirds found just once. This TCR was sampled from a woman aged 18-35 years in good health and CMV-seropositive. The sample was PBMCs. This chain uses TRBV7-2 with TRBJ1-6; tentative D call: TRBD1 (5 bases). The CDR3 nucleotides are TGTGCCAGCAGCTTAGCGGGGGGATATAATTCACCCCTCCACTTT. This gives the protein CASSLAGGYNSPLHF.